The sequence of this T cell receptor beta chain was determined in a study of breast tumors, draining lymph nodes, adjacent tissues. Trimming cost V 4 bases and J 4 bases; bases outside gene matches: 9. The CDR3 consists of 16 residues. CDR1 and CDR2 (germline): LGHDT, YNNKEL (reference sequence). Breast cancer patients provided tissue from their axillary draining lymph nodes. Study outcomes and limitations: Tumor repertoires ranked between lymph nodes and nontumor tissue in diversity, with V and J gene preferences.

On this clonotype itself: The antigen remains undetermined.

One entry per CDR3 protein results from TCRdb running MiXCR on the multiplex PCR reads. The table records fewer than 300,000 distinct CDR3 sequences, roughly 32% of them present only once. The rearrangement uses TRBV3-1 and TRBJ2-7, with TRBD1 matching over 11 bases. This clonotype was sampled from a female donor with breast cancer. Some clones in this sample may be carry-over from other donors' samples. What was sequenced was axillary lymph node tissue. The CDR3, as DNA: TGTGCCAGCAGCCGGGGTCTCGGGACAGGGGGGTACGAGCAGTACTTC. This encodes CASSRGLGTGGYEQYF.